The clone carrying this T cell receptor (beta chain) occurred once. The sample is drawn from a study of blood T cell repertoires in COVID-19. Study-wide background: The United States, Italy and Spain provided the acute and convalescent COVID-19 samples.

This CDR3 contains 15 residues. Germline V gene sequence: CDR1 KGHDR, CDR2 SFDVKD. Trimming at V came to 4 bases and at J to 4 bases, leaving 5 bases not matched to a gene. Clones were sequenced by immunoSEQ multiplex PCR, and TCRdb holds only the in-frame ones, with some missing. The sample yields about 140,000 clones, around 80% seen once. Sequenced sample: peripheral blood. The chain joins TRBV24-1 to TRBJ2-2, with 7 bases fitting TRBD1. This receptor was taken from a man aged 45 to 65 with acute or convalescent COVID-19. This CDR3 reads CATSDSGQLTGELFF. CDR3 sequence (DNA): TGTGCCACCAGTGACTCGGGACAGCTCACCGGGGAGCTGTTTTTT.